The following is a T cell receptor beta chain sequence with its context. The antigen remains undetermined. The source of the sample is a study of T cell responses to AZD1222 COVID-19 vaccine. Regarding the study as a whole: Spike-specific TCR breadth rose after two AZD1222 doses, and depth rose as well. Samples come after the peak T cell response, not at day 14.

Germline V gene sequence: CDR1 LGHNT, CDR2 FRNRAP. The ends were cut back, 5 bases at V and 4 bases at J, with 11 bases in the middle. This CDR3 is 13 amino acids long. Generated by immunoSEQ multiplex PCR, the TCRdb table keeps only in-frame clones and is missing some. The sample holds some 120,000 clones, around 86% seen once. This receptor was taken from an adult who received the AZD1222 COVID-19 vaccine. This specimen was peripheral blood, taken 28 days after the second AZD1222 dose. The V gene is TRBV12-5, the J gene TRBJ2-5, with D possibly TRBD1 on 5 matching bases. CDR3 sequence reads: CASGPGNPETQYF. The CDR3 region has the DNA TGTGCTAGTGGTCCAGGGAATCCAGAGACCCAGTACTTC.